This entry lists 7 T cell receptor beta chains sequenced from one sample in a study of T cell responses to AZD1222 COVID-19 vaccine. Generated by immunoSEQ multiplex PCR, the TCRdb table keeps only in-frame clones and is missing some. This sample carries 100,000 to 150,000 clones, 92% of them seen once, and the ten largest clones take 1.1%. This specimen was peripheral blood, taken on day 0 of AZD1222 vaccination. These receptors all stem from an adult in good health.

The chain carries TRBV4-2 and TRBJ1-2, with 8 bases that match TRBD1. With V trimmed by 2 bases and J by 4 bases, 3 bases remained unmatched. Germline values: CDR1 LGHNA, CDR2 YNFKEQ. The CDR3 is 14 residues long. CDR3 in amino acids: CASSQPDRAYGYTF. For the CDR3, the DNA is TGTGCCAGCAGCCAACCGGACAGGGCCTATGGCTACACCTTC.

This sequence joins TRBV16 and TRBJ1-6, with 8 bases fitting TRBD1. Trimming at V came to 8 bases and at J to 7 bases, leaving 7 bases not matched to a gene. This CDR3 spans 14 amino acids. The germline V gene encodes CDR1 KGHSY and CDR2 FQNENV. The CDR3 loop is CASSNRGKNSPLHF. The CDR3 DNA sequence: TGTGCCAGCTCGAACAGGGGGAAGAATTCACCCCTCCACTTT.

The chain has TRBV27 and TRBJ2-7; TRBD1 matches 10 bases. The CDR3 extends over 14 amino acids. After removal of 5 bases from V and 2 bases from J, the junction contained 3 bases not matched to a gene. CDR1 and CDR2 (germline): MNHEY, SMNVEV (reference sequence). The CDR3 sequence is CASSPGQGAYEQYF. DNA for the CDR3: TGTGCCAGCAGTCCAGGACAGGGGGCCTACGAGCAGTACTTC.

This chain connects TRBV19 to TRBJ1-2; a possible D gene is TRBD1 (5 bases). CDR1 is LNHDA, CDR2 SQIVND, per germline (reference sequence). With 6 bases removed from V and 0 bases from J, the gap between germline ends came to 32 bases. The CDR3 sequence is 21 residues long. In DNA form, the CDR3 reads TGTGCCAGTAGATCTCTGGGGGGTCGAGGTGGAGATTTAACAACTAACTATGGCTACACCTTC. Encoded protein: CASRSLGGRGGDLTTNYGYTF.

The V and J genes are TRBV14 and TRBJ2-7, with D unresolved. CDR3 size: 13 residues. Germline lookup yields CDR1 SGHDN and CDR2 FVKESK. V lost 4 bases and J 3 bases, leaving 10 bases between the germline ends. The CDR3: CASSRSRNYEQYF. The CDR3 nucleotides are TGTGCCAGCAGCCGAAGCAGAAACTACGAGCAGTACTTC. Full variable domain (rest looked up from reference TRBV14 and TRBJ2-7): EAGVTQFPSHSVIEKGQTVTLRCDPISGHDNLYWYRRVMGKEIKFLLHFVKESKQDESGMPNNRFLAERTGGTYSTLKVQPAELEDSGVYFCASSRSRNYEQYFGPGTRLTVT.

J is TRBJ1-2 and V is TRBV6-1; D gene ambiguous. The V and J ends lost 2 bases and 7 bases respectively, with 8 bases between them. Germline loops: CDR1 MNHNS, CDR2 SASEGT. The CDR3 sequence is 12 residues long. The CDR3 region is CASSESKFGYTF. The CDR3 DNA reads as TGTGCCAGCAGTGAATCGAAATTTGGCTACACCTTC.

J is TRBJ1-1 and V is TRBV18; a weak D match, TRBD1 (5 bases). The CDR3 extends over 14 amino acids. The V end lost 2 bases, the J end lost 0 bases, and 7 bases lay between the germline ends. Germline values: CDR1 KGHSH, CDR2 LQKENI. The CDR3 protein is CASSPLTVNTEAFF. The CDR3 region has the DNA TGTGCCAGCTCACCATTGACAGTGAACACTGAAGCTTTCTTT. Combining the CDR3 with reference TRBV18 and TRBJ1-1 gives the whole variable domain NAGVMQNPRHLVRRRGQEARLRCSPMKGHSHVYWYRQLPEEGLKFMVYLQKENIIDESGMPKERFSAEFPKEGPSILRIQQVVRGDSAAYFCASSPLTVNTEAFFGQGTRLTVV.